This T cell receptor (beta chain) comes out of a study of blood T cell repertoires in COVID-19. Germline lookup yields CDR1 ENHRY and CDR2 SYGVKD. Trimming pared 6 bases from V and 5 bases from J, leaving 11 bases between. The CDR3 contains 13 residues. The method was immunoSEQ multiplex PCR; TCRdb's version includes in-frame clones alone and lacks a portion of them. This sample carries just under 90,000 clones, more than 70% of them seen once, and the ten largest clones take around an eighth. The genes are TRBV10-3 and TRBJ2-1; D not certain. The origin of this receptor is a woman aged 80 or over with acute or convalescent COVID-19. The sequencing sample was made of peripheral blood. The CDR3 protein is CAIRGRLDNEQFF. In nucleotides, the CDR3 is TGTGCCATCAGGGGCAGGCTGGACAATGAGCAGTTCTTC.